The 17 T cell receptor beta chains in this list originate from one sample, sequenced in a study of cytomegalovirus exposure and HLA in healthy donors. Produced via immunoSEQ multiplex PCR; TCRdb's table is partial and in-frame only. The sample comprises 160,000 or so clones, 85% of which are singletons, and around 2% rests with the top ten. The sample comprised PBMCs. The receptors shown here come from a man aged 25-45 years in good health and CMV-seropositive.

This clone was detected only a few times. The gene calls are TRBV5-1 and TRBJ2-3, with 9 bases fitting TRBD2. The germline V gene has CDR1 SGHRS and CDR2 YFSETQ. V lost 1 base and J lost 4; bases outside the gene matches: 7. The CDR3 totals 16 residues. The chain's CDR3 is CASSLFGTSFPDTQYF. In nucleotides, the CDR3 is TGCGCCAGCAGCTTGTTTGGGACTAGCTTCCCAGATACGCAGTATTTT.

In its sample, this clone was seen once. This chain uses TRBV27 with TRBJ1-2; no clear D. The length of the CDR3 is 17 residues. Germline loops: CDR1 MNHEY, CDR2 SMNVEV (reference sequence). V was pared by 0 bases and J by 4 bases, with 18 bases between. The CDR3 DNA follows: TGTGCCAGCAGTTTATCATTCCGGGCGGCTGGAGGCTATGGCTACACCTTC. Amino acids: CASSLSFRAAGGYGYTF.

The chain uses TRBV7-2 and TRBJ2-3; 7 nucleotides line up with TRBD1. CDR1 and CDR2 from the germline V gene are SGHTA and FQGNSA. The length of the CDR3 is 17 residues. The trim removed 4 bases at V and 1 base at J, leaving 11 bases unmatched. CDR3 DNA sequence: TGTGCCAGCAGCTCTCCTATGAGGGGGCGCGGCACAGATACGCAGTATTTT. This translates into CASSSPMRGRGTDTQYF.

This clone was counted once. The chain uses TRBV6-5 and TRBJ2-5; the D gene is possibly TRBD2 (5 bases). The CDR3 consists of 15 residues. CDR1 and CDR2 from the germline V gene are MNHEY and SVGAGI. Trimming removed 6 bases from V and 2 bases from J, with 16 bases in between. DNA for the CDR3: TGTGCCAGCAGCCCATCTACGGACTTTCAAGAGACCCAGTACTTC. Translated, it gives CASSPSTDFQETQYF.

The genes are TRBV15 and TRBJ2-3; 9 nucleotides agree with TRBD1. The CDR3 runs to 18 residues. Germline trimming cut 5 bases from V and 2 bases from J; bases unmatched to any gene: 14. The germline gives CDR1 LNHNV, CDR2 YYDKDF (reference sequence). CDR3 in amino acids: CATSYHRRTGVITDTQYF. Written as DNA, the CDR3 is TGTGCCACCAGCTATCATAGGAGGACAGGGGTGATCACAGATACGCAGTATTTT.

The V and J genes are TRBV30 and TRBJ1-1, with 8 bases identical to TRBD1. The CDR3 is 13 residues long. After removal of 2 bases from V and 3 bases from J, the junction contained 2 bases not matched to a gene. In germline, CDR1 is GTSNPN, CDR2 SVGIG (reference sequence). DNA for the CDR3: TGTGCCTGGAGTAACAGGGGGTACACTGAAGCTTTCTTT. Amino acid sequence: CAWSNRGYTEAFF.

The V gene is TRBV7-9, the J gene TRBJ1-2, with 9 bases aligning to TRBD1. Germline V gene lookup returns CDR1 SEHNR and CDR2 FQNEAQ (reference sequence). The CDR3 has 16 amino acids. V gave up 5 bases and J gave up 2 bases; unmatched junction bases: 9. This CDR3 reads CASSPIPGQGNYGYTF. CDR3 DNA: TGTGCCAGCAGCCCCATCCCCGGACAGGGGAACTATGGCTACACCTTC.

The chain is built from TRBV29-1 and TRBJ1-2; D ambiguous. Germline lookup yields CDR1 SQVTM and CDR2 ANQGSEA. The V and J ends lost 4 bases and 4 bases respectively, with 10 bases between them. CDR3 length equals 12 residues. The CDR3 DNA is TGCAGCGTTGTTACAGAAGGCTATGGCTACACCTTC. This translates into CSVVTEGYGYTF.

This sequence joins TRBV6-6 and TRBJ2-5, with 9 bases aligning to TRBD2. Trimming took 7 bases from V and 5 from J; bases not matched to a gene: 11. This CDR3 spans 15 amino acids. CDR1 and CDR2 (germline): MNHNY, SVGAGI (reference sequence). CDR3 sequence (DNA): TGTGCCAGCACTCCGGGCCTAGCGGGGAAGGAGACCCAGTACTTC. Protein product: CASTPGLAGKETQYF.

J is TRBJ2-2 and V is TRBV11-2; D may be TRBD2 (5 bases). The CDR3 has 15 amino acids. Germline V CDR1 and CDR2: SGHAT, FQNNGV. Trimming left V 1 base short and J 4 bases short, with 10 bases between. DNA for the CDR3: TGTGCCAGCAGCTTAGGAGCGGAACGCACCGGGGAGCTGTTTTTT. It is translated as CASSLGAERTGELFF.

On this clone itself: The sample contains more than one DNA sequence encoding this CDR3. The DNA of the CDR3 is TGTGCCAGCAGCGCGGGACTAGCGGTTAGCACAGATACGCAGTATTTT. It codes for CASSAGLAVSTDTQYF. The chain couples TRBV9 to TRBJ2-3; 11 bases map to TRBD2. Germline CDR1 is SGDLS and CDR2 is YYNGEE. Trimming removed 3 bases from V and 0 bases from J; junction bases left unmatched: 3. The CDR3 covers 16 residues.

This clone was counted once. V usage is TRBV27 and J usage is TRBJ2-7; the D gene is possibly TRBD2 (6 bases). The V and J ends lost 1 base and 5 bases respectively, with 12 bases between them. Germline V CDR1 and CDR2: MNHEY, SMNVEV (reference sequence). This CDR3 comprises 14 residues. CDR3 residues: CASSLLGGRDEQYF. The CDR3 DNA is TGTGCCAGCAGTTTATTGGGGGGTAGGGACGAGCAGTACTTC.

This clone was seen a handful of times. This rearrangement joins TRBV4-1 to TRBJ2-7; TRBD1 matches at 7 bases. The CDR3 spans 15 residues. Germline-derived CDR1 and CDR2 are MGHRA and YSYEKL. V shed 1 base, J shed 1 base, and the junction held 4 bases outside the gene matches. The CDR3 DNA follows: TGCGCCAGCAGCCAAGTGGGGACAGCGTCCTACGAGCAGTACTTC. This translates into CASSQVGTASYEQYF.

This clone has more than one count but fewer than ten. The CDR3 DNA is TGTGCCACCAGCAGAGAGTCGGGGACCTACGAGCAGTACTTC. Amino acid sequence: CATSRESGTYEQYF. This chain joins TRBV15 and TRBJ2-7; the D gene is possibly TRBD2 (5 bases). The CDR3 runs to 14 residues. The V end lost 0 bases, the J end lost 2 bases, and 8 bases lay between the germline ends. In germline, CDR1 is LNHNV, CDR2 YYDKDF (reference sequence).

This chain uses TRBV18 with TRBJ1-2; 8 bases align to TRBD1. The germline CDR1 and CDR2 sequences are KGHSH and LQKENI. The CDR3 covers 14 residues. Germline trimming cut 2 bases from V and 6 bases from J; bases unmatched to any gene: 5. Written as DNA, the CDR3 is TGTGCCAGCTCACCAAAAGCACAGGGGGATGGCTACACCTTC. As protein: CASSPKAQGDGYTF.

Only a few counts were recorded for this clone. The chain uses TRBV6-6 and TRBJ1-6, with 12 bases aligning to TRBD1. The CDR3 consists of 16 residues. CDR1 and CDR2 from the germline V gene are MNHNY and SVGAGI (reference sequence). Losses at the gene ends were 5 bases for V and 7 bases for J; bases not matched to a gene: 6. Here the CDR3 DNA reads TGTGCCAGCAGTAAGCCGGGACAGGGGGCGAATTCACCCCTCCACTTT. Translation: CASSKPGQGANSPLHF.

This clone came up once. This rearrangement joins TRBV4-3 to TRBJ1-5; a possible D gene is TRBD1 (5 bases). V dropped 1 base and J dropped 5 bases, with 9 bases sitting between them. CDR1 is LGHNA, CDR2 YSLEER, per germline. This CDR3 comprises 14 residues. CDR3 DNA: TGCGCCAGCAGCCAAGCAGGGAGGGATCAGCCCCAGCATTTT. It translates to CASSQAGRDQPQHF.